These 2 T cell receptor beta chains originate from one sample sequenced in a study of read filtering for tumor transcriptome and immune sequencing. This library used 300 to 500 ng RNA and molecular barcoded adaptors spanning alpha/delta and beta/gamma chains. TCRdb called the reads again in MiXCR, with one record for every CDR3 protein. Counted here are 60,000 to 75,000 distinct CDR3 sequences, approximately 18% occurring once; the ten biggest clones make up approximately 11%. The sequenced sample consisted of a population of CD138-negative cells sorted from bone marrow. Receptors originate from a donor older than 35 with multiple myeloma.

This clonotype was detected many times. The chain links TRBV7-2 to TRBJ1-1; the D is unclear. From germline, CDR1 is SGHTA and CDR2 FQGNSA. The CDR3 is 12 residues long. V was pared by 1 base and J by 9 bases, with 9 bases between. The CDR3 is CASSLGGWKAFF. The CDR3 DNA is TGTGCCAGCAGCTTAGGAGGGTGGAAAGCTTTCTTT.

The table lists this clonotype with many counts. The chain carries TRBV21-1 and TRBJ2-5; the table's TRBD1 call for D was not verified on the DNA. TRBV21-1 is deemed a pseudogene. The CDR3 totals 15 residues. The CDR3 here is CASSDRDRGQETQYF. The DNA for the CDR3 is TGTGCCAGCAGCGACCGGGACAGGGGCCAAGAGACCCAGTACTTC.